The 15 T cell receptor beta chains below all came from one sample that was sequenced in a study of CD8 T cells in Susac syndrome. Random hexamers were used to reverse transcribe an amount of about 0.45 to 1 ug RNA. TCRdb redid the calling of the immunoSEQ multiplex PCR reads with MiXCR, one entry per CDR3 protein. This sample carries around 190,000 distinct CDR3 sequences, 90% to 95% of them seen once, and the ten largest clones take over 0.095%. Sample: CD4+ T cells from PBMCs. The receptors derive from a human donor with Susac syndrome.

This clonotype was observed a single time. Here the CDR3 reads CASSFRTEAFF. The CDR3, as DNA: TGTGCCAGCAGTTTCCGTACTGAAGCTTTCTTT. V usage is TRBV12-3 or TRBV12-4 and J usage is TRBJ1-1; D gene ambiguous. V lost 3 bases and J lost 5, with 4 bases in between. The CDR3 is made up of 11 amino acids.

The V gene is TRBV5-1, the J gene TRBJ2-7; possibly TRBD2 for D (5 bases). This CDR3 has 14 residues. CDR1 and CDR2 from the germline V gene are SGHRS and YFSETQ. V gave up 4 bases and J gave up 3 bases, with 14 bases separating them. The chain's CDR3 is CASSLERVLYEQYF. The DNA for the CDR3 is TGCGCCAGCAGCCTGGAGAGGGTTCTCTACGAGCAGTACTTC.

The CDR3 nucleotides are TGTGCCAGCAGCCACGGGACAGGTTATGGCGGGGAGCTGTTTTTT. Its protein product is CASSHGTGYGGELFF. V and J are TRBV14 and TRBJ2-2, with 8 bases fitting TRBD1. The CDR3 runs 15 residues. Trimming cost V 3 bases and J 7 bases; bases outside gene matches: 7. Germline V gene data show CDR1 as SGHDN and CDR2 as FVKESK.

This clonotype occurred once. V usage is TRBV29-1 and J usage is TRBJ1-3; TRBD1 aligns across 8 bases. After removal of 4 bases from V and 5 bases from J, the junction contained 4 bases not matched to a gene. Germline assignment: CDR1 SQVTM and CDR2 ANQGSEA. This CDR3 spans 13 amino acids. In DNA, the CDR3 is TGCAGCGTTGCCGGACAGGGTCGAAACACCATATATTTT. Translated, it gives CSVAGQGRNTIYF. The whole variable domain, filled in from reference TRBV29-1 and TRBJ1-3, reads SAVISQKPSRDICQRGTSLTIQCQVDSQVTMMFWYRQQPGQSLTLIATANQGSEATYESGFVIDKFPISRPNLTFSTLTVSNMSPEDSSIYLCSVAGQGRNTIYFGEGSWLTVV.

The gene calls are TRBV5-1 and TRBJ1-2; a weak D match, TRBD1 (6 bases). From germline, CDR1 is SGHRS and CDR2 YFSETQ. The CDR3 extends over 14 amino acids. V was clipped by 4 bases and J by 0 bases, with 10 bases between them. The CDR3 coding sequence is TGCGCCAGCAGCCGGGACACCGCTAACTATGGCTACACCTTC. Translation: CASSRDTANYGYTF.

V is TRBV18 and J is TRBJ2-3; D remains unclear. Trimming cost V 4 bases and J 4 bases, with 12 bases left between them. This CDR3 region has 14 residues. Germline CDR1 and CDR2: KGHSH and LQKENI. The DNA of the CDR3 is TGTGCCAGCTCACGCGATATGGGCGCAGATACGCAGTATTTT. Translation gives CASSRDMGADTQYF.

This chain uses TRBV4-3 with TRBJ2-7; 9 positions agree with TRBD1. The CDR3 sequence is 14 residues long. Germline CDR1 and CDR2: LGHNA and YSLEER. V lost 3 bases, J lost 3 bases, and 3 bases stayed unmatched. CDR3 bases: TGCGCCAGCAGCCATCACAGGGGGCTCTACGAGCAGTACTTC. Its translation: CASSHHRGLYEQYF.

The rearrangement uses TRBV5-1 and TRBJ2-1; TRBD1 is a possible D gene (8 bases). Germline-derived CDR1 and CDR2 are SGHRS and YFSETQ. V was clipped by 0 bases and J by 8 bases, with 12 bases between them. The CDR3 has 14 amino acids. The CDR3 is CASSLGQGRDEQFF. The CDR3 DNA follows: TGCGCCAGCAGCTTGGGACAGGGGAGGGATGAGCAGTTCTTC.

The DNA for the CDR3 is TGTGCCACCCTAGCGGGGGGGGTGGAGACCCAGTACTTC. This sequence encodes CATLAGGVETQYF. The rearrangement joins TRBV6-6 to TRBJ2-5; 12 bases are a match to TRBD2. The germline V gene has CDR1 MNHNY and CDR2 SVGAGI (reference sequence). V lost 10 bases and J lost 5; bases outside the gene matches: 5. This CDR3 contains 13 residues.

The chain joins TRBV29-1 to TRBJ2-5; 10 positions agree with TRBD1. The germline CDR1 and CDR2 sequences are SQVTM and ANQGSEA. This CDR3 is 15 amino acids long. Trimming cost V 6 bases and J 5 bases; bases outside gene matches: 12. The CDR3 protein is CSVSPGTGVMETQYF. In nucleotides, the CDR3 is TGCAGCGTATCCCCCGGGACAGGGGTAATGGAGACCCAGTACTTC.

This clonotype was found once. The chain is built from TRBV4-1 and TRBJ1-2; D uncertain. This CDR3 has 16 amino acids. Trimming removed 0 bases at V and 3 bases at J, with 14 bases between. From germline, CDR1 is MGHRA and CDR2 YSYEKL. The chain's CDR3 is CASSQDSAFKDYGYTF. CDR3 DNA: TGCGCCAGCAGCCAAGATTCAGCCTTCAAGGACTATGGCTACACCTTC.

The V and J genes are TRBV7-9 and TRBJ2-7; D call uncertain. V lost 2 bases and J lost 2, with 7 bases in between. The CDR3 has 13 residues. The germline V gene encodes CDR1 SEHNR and CDR2 FQNEAQ (reference sequence). The CDR3 sequence is CASSLSKPYEQYF. Here the CDR3 DNA reads TGTGCCAGCAGCTTAAGCAAGCCCTACGAGCAGTACTTC.

This sequence joins TRBV6-1 and TRBJ2-4, with 7 bases that match TRBD1. The germline gives CDR1 MNHNS, CDR2 SASEGT. The CDR3 has 13 amino acids. With V trimmed by 7 bases and J by 10 bases, 10 bases remained unmatched. The CDR3 DNA follows: TGTGCCAGCACTATGTCTTCGGGACAGATTCAGTACTTC. Translation gives CASTMSSGQIQYF.

The rearrangement links TRBV20-1 to TRBJ2-3, with TRBD2 matching over 8 bases. The CDR3 loop spans 14 amino acids. CDR1 DFQATT and CDR2 SNEGSKA come from the germline V gene (reference sequence). The junction had 5 bases not matched to a gene; V was cut back by 5 bases and J by 1 base. The CDR3 is CSAPTSARTDTQYF. In nucleotides, the CDR3 is TGCAGTGCTCCGACTAGCGCTCGCACAGATACGCAGTATTTT.

The chain couples TRBV7-6 to TRBJ2-1; TRBD1 aligns across 7 bases. V was pared by 2 bases and J by 6 bases, with 4 bases of the junction left unmatched. The CDR3 length is 14 residues. The germline V gene encodes CDR1 SGHVS and CDR2 FNYEAQ. The CDR3 nucleotides read TGTGCCAGCAGCTTAAGGGGGCCGGTCAATGAGCAGTTCTTC. It specifies CASSLRGPVNEQFF.